Listed here are 11 T cell receptor beta chains from one sample, sequenced in a study of blood T cell repertoires in COVID-19. The data were produced by immunoSEQ multiplex PCR, yet TCRdb's version contains in-frame clones alone and is incomplete. Among almost 95,000 clones listed, roughly 72% were seen once. Material: peripheral blood. All receptors derive from an older woman in a cohort sampled during active or convalescent COVID-19.

This chain connects TRBV25-1 to TRBJ1-2, with D possibly being TRBD1 (6 bases). The V gene's germline CDR1 is MGHDK and CDR2 SYGVNS. V shed 1 base and J shed 4 bases, with 19 bases lying between them. The CDR3 has 17 amino acids. CDR3 loop: CASSESGGNREIYGYTF. CDR3 DNA sequence: TGTGCCAGCAGTGAATCTGGAGGCAACAGGGAGATCTATGGCTACACCTTC.

The gene calls are TRBV7-2 and TRBJ1-1, with 9 bases identical to TRBD1. Germline V CDR1 and CDR2: SGHTA, FQGNSA. CDR3 length equals 15 residues. The V and J ends lost 1 base and 1 base, in that order; junction bases with no gene match: 1. The CDR3 bases are TGTGCCAGCAGCTTAGACAGGGGGCGGAACACTGAAGCTTTCTTT. As protein: CASSLDRGRNTEAFF. Using reference TRBV7-2 and TRBJ1-1 for the parts outside the CDR3, the full variable domain is GAGVSQSPSNKVTEKGKDVELRCDPISGHTALYWYRQSLGQGLEFLIYFQGNSAPDKSGLPSDRFSAERTGGSVSTLTIQRTQQEDSAVYLCASSLDRGRNTEAFFGQGTRLTVV.

The chain has TRBV3-1 (or the pseudogene TRBV3-2) and TRBJ2-7; D is possibly TRBD1 (5 bases). Trimming removed 0 bases at V and 6 bases at J, with 9 bases between. Germline values: CDR1 LGHDT, CDR2 YNNKEL (reference sequence). The CDR3 totals 13 residues. DNA for the CDR3: TGTGCCAGCAGCCAAGACAGGGCTCGCGAGCAGTACTTC. Translation gives CASSQDRAREQYF.

J is TRBJ1-1 and V is TRBV18; tentatively, D is TRBD1 (6 bases). Germline loops: CDR1 KGHSH, CDR2 LQKENI. Between the trimmed V and J ends, which lost 1 base and 0 bases, there was a span of 9 bases. The CDR3 is 15 amino acids. The CDR3 DNA sequence: TGTGCCAGCTCACCACAATCAGGGGTGAACACTGAAGCTTTCTTT. This gives the protein CASSPQSGVNTEAFF.

The rearrangement joins TRBV18 to TRBJ2-3; D is possibly TRBD1 (6 bases). Germline CDR1 KGHSH, CDR2 LQKENI. This CDR3 contains 14 residues. Between the trimmed V and J ends, which lost 3 bases and 2 bases, there was a span of 9 bases. The CDR3 DNA sequence: TGTGCCAGCTCACCGACAGGCACCACAGATACGCAGTATTTT. This encodes CASSPTGTTDTQYF.

The chain couples TRBV18 to TRBJ1-1, with D hard to call. Germline V gene lookup returns CDR1 KGHSH and CDR2 LQKENI. V lost 6 bases and J 8 bases, leaving 7 bases between the germline ends. CDR3 length: 10 residues. The CDR3 nucleotides are TGTGCCAGCTCCTCGGGAGAAGCTTTCTTT. Translation gives CASSSGEAFF.

The V and J genes are TRBV2 and TRBJ2-7, with 9 nucleotides matching TRBD1. Germline V lookup: CDR1 SNHLY, CDR2 FYNNEI. The J segment lost 5 bases and the V segment lost 6 bases, leaving 5 bases of the junction unmatched. The CDR3 runs to 13 residues. CDR3 in DNA: TGTGCCAGCAGCCCGGACAGGGGCCACGAGCAGTACTTC. This gives the protein CASSPDRGHEQYF. Full variable domain (remainder filled in from reference TRBV2 and TRBJ2-7): EPEVTQTPSHQVTQMGQEVILRCVPISNHLYFYWYRQILGQKVEFLVSFYNNEISEKSEIFDDQFSVERPDGSNFTLKIRSTKLEDSAMYFCASSPDRGHEQYFGPGTRLTVT.

V is TRBV28 and J is TRBJ2-5; 10 bases fit TRBD2. Unmatched junction bases numbered 6, after V lost 3 bases and J lost 5 bases. The germline CDR1 and CDR2 sequences are MDHEN and SYDVKM. The CDR3 loop spans 15 amino acids. CDR3 sequence: CASSLSGGAGETQYF. DNA for the CDR3: TGTGCCAGCAGTTTGAGCGGGGGGGCCGGGGAGACCCAGTACTTC.

V usage is TRBV25-1 and J usage is TRBJ1-6, with no clear D. Germline V gives CDR1 MGHDK, CDR2 SYGVNS. The CDR3 runs to 15 residues. With 8 bases removed from V and 0 bases from J, the gap between germline ends came to 11 bases. The CDR3 is CASSDFSSYNSPLHF. The DNA of the CDR3 is TGTGCCAGCTCAGACTTCAGCTCCTATAATTCACCCCTCCACTTT. The whole variable domain, filled in from reference TRBV25-1 and TRBJ1-6, reads EADIYQTPRYLVIGTGKKITLECSQTMGHDKMYWYQQDPGMELHLIHYSYGVNSTEKGDLSSESTVSRIRTEHFPLTLESARPSHTSQYLCASSDFSSYNSPLHFGNGTRLTVT.

The chain joins TRBV15 to TRBJ2-5; TRBD2 is a possible D gene (7 bases). The germline V and J ends were trimmed by 0 bases and 5 bases, with 22 bases remaining between them. The germline V gene has CDR1 LNHNV and CDR2 YYDKDF (reference sequence). CDR3 length equals 18 residues. This CDR3 is CATSRDPGGAVSGETQYF. CDR3 in DNA: TGTGCCACCAGCAGAGATCCGGGGGGCGCCGTCTCGGGGGAGACCCAGTACTTC.

This clone was seen a few times. The V call is TRBV4-3, the J call TRBJ2-1, with D perhaps TRBD1 (5 bases). Trimming left V 4 bases short and J 2 bases short, with 12 bases between. Germline V CDR1 and CDR2: LGHNA, YSLEER. The CDR3 totals 15 residues. Here the CDR3 DNA reads TGCGCCAGCAGCCCAACCACAGGTACCTACAATGAGCAGTTCTTC. Protein sequence: CASSPTTGTYNEQFF.